This TCR beta chain was recovered during a study of Graves' ophthalmopathy and Graves' hyperthyroidism. Overall study findings and caveats: Stable hyperthyroidism and ophthalmopathy were told apart by a 13-signature model, which achieved less than 90% sensitivity and almost 82% specificity. In blood appeared most of the expanded thyroid clonotypes whose frequency exceeded 0.001.

CAS ≥3, NOSPECS ≥4, moderate-to-severe activity and duration under 3 months marked donors with ophthalmopathy. Pregnancy or lactation, uncontrolled infections and other autoimmune diseases were grounds for excluding patients. CDR1 is MDHEN and CDR2 is SYDVKM in the germline V gene. V was shortened by 3 bases and J by 3 bases, with 11 bases between the two germline ends. This CDR3 spans 15 amino acids. Transcripts of RNA were the source for amplifying TCR beta CDR3 regions. Amplification began with first-round RT-PCR using HTBI primers, then second-round multiplex PCR was performed. TCRdb called the multiplex PCR reads again in MiXCR, with one record for every CDR3 protein. Among around 340,000 distinct CDR3 sequences listed, about a sixth were seen once. This clonotype has at least ten counts. The antigen is undetermined.

The J gene is TRBJ2-2, the V gene TRBV28, with D perhaps TRBD1 (5 bases). The sequenced sample consisted of peripheral blood. The TCR was taken from an adult man with Graves' ophthalmopathy. The CDR3: CASSFQQGDTGELFF. DNA for the CDR3: TGTGCCAGCAGTTTTCAGCAGGGTGACACCGGGGAGCTGTTTTTT.